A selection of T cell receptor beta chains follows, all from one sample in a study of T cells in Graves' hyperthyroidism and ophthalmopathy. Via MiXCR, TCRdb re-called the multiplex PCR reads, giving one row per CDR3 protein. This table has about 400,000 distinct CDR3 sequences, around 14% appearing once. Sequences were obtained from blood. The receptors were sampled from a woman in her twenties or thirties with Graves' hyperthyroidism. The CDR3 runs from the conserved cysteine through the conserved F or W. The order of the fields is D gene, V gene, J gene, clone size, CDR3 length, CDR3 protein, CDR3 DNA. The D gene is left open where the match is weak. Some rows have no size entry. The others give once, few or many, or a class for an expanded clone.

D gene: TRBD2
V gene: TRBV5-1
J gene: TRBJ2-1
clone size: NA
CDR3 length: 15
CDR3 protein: CASSSGRSSYSEQFF
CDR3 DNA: TGCGCCAGCAGCTCCGGGAGGAGCTCCTACAGTGAGCAGTTCTTC

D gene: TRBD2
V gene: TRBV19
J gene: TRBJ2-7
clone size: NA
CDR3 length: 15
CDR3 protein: CASSPGTSAYYEQYF
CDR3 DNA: TGTGCCAGTAGCCCTGGGACTAGCGCCTATTACGAGCAGTACTTC

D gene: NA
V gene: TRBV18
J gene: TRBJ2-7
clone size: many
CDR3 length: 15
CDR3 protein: CASSSGARGVYEQYF
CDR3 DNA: TGTGCCAGCTCGTCGGGAGCCAGGGGGGTTTACGAGCAGTACTTC

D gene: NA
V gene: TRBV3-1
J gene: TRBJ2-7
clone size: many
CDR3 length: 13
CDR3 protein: CASSPRAAYEQYF
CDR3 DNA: TGTGCCAGCAGCCCCCGGGCCGCCTACGAGCAGTACTTC

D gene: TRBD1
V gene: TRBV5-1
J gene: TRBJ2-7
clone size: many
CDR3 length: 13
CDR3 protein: CASSLDRAGEQYF
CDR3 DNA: TGCGCCAGCAGCCTTGACAGGGCAGGGGAGCAGTACTTC

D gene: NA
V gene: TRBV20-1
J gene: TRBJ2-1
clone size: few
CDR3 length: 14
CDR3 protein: CSAPDRFGGNEQFF
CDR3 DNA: TGCAGTGCTCCTGACCGCTTCGGGGGCAATGAGCAGTTCTTC

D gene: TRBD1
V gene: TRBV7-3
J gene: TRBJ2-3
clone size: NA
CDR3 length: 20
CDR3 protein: CASSLNGDRANRGSTDTQYF
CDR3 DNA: TGTGCCAGCAGCTTAAACGGGGACAGGGCGAATCGGGGAAGCACAGATACGCAGTATTTT

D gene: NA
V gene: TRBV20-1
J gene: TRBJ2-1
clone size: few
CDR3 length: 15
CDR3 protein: CSASSLGGRGYEQFF
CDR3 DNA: TGCAGTGCTAGTTCTTTGGGCGGCAGGGGCTATGAGCAGTTCTTC

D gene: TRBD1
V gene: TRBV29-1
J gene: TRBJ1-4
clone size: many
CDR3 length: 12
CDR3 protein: CSVRTGGEKLFF
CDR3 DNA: TGCAGCGTTCGGACAGGGGGTGAAAAACTGTTTTTT

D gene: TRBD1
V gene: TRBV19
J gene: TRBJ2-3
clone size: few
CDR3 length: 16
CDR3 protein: CASSIPHRGSTDTQYF
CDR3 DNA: TGTGCCAGTAGTATACCCCACAGGGGTTCGACAGATACGCAGTATTTT

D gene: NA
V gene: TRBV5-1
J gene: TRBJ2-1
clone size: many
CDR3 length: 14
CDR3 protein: CASSLAEGPSEQFF
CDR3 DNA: TGCGCCAGCAGCTTGGCCGAGGGGCCAAGTGAGCAGTTCTTC

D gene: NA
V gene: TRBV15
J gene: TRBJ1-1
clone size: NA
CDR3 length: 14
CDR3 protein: CATIAGGMNTEAFF
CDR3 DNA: TGTGCCACCATAGCCGGGGGAATGAACACTGAAGCTTTCTTT

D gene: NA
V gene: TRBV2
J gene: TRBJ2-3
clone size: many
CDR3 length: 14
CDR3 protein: CASSRDKPTDTQYF
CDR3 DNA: TGTGCCAGCAGCCGGGACAAACCCACAGATACGCAGTATTTT

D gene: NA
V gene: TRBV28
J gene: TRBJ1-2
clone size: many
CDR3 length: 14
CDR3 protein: CASSLPRGLDGYTF
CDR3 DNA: TGTGCCAGCAGTTTACCCAGGGGTCTCGATGGCTACACCTTC

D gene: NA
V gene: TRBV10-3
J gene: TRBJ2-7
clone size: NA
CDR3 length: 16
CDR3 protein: CAISELEPKSSYEQYF
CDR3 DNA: TGTGCCATCAGTGAGCTAGAGCCGAAGAGCTCCTACGAGCAGTACTTC

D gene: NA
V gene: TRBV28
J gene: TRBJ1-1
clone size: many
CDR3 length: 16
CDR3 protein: CASRPAGLGGGTEAFF
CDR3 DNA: TGTGCCAGCAGGCCGGCCGGTTTGGGTGGTGGTACTGAAGCTTTCTTT

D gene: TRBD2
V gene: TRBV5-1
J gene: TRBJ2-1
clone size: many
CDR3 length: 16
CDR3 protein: CASSLVASGSYNEQFF
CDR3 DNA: TGCGCCAGCAGCTTGGTGGCTAGCGGGAGTTACAATGAGCAGTTCTTC

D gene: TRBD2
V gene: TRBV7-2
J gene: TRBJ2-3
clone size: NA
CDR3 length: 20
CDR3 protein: CASSFLPDTSGTLGTDTQYF
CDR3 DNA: TGTGCCAGCAGCTTTCTGCCGGATACTAGCGGGACCCTGGGCACAGATACGCAGTATTTT

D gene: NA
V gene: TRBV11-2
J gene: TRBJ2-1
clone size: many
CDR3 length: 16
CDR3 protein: CASRFPIRDMYNEQFF
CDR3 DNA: TGTGCCAGCAGGTTCCCTATCCGGGACATGTACAATGAGCAGTTCTTC

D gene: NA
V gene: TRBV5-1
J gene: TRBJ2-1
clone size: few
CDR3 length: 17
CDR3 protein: CASSLDGGLGVGNEQFF
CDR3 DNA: TGCGCCAGCAGCTTGGATGGTGGGTTGGGGGTTGGTAATGAGCAGTTCTTC

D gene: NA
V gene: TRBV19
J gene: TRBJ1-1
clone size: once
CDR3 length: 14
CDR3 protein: CASRAREVGTEAFF
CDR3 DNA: TGTGCCAGTAGGGCCAGGGAAGTGGGGACTGAAGCTTTCTTT

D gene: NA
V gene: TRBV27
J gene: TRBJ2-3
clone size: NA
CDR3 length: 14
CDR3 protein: CASSLLVHTDTQYF
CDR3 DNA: TGTGCCAGCAGTTTACTAGTGCATACAGATACGCAGTATTTT

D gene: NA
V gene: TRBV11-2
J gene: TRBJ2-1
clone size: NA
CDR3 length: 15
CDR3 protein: CASSQSTPLYNEQFF
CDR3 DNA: TGTGCCAGCAGCCAAAGCACCCCCCTCTACAATGAGCAGTTCTTC

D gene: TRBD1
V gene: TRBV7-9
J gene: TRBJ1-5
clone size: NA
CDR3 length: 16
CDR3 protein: CASSPGGASSNQPQHF
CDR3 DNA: TGTGCCAGCAGCCCAGGGGGAGCTAGTAGCAATCAGCCCCAGCATTTT

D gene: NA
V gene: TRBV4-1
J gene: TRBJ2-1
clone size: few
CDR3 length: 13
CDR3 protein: CASSQARYNEQFF
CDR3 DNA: TGCGCCAGCAGCCAAGCCAGATACAATGAGCAGTTCTTC

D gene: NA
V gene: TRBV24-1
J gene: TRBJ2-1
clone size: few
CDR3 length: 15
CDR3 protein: CATRDVGLAHNEQFF
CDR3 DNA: TGTGCCACCAGGGATGTGGGACTGGCCCACAATGAGCAGTTCTTC

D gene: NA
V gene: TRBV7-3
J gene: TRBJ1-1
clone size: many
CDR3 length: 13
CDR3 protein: CASRPTGVTEAFF
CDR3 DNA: TGTGCCAGCAGACCGACGGGGGTCACTGAAGCTTTCTTT

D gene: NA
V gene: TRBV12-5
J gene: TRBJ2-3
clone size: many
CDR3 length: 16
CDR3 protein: CASGPAGARSTDTQYF
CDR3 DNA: TGTGCTAGTGGACCCGCAGGGGCAAGAAGCACAGATACGCAGTATTTT

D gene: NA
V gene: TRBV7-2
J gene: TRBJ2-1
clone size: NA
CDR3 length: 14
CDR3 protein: CASSLHLRVENQFF
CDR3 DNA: TGTGCCAGCAGCTTACATCTGAGGGTTGAAAATCAGTTCTTC

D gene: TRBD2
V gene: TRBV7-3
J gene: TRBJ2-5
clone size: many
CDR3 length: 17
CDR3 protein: CASSLGASGTLHQTQYF
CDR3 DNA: TGTGCCAGCTCTCTGGGGGCTAGCGGGACGCTCCATCAGACCCAGTACTTC

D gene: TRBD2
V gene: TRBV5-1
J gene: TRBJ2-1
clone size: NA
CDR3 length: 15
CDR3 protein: CASSLVAGGSNEQFF
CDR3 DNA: TGCGCCAGCAGCTTAGTAGCGGGAGGATCCAATGAGCAGTTCTTC

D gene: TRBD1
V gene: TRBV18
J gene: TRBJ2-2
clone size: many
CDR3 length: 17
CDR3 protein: CASSPRGQGASSGELFF
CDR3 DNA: TGTGCCAGCTCACCAAGAGGCCAGGGGGCGTCTTCCGGGGAGCTGTTTTTT

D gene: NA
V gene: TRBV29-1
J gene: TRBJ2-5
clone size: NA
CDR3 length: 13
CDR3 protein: CSAPSGVWETQYF
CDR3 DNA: TGCAGCGCCCCTTCCGGGGTGTGGGAGACCCAGTACTTC

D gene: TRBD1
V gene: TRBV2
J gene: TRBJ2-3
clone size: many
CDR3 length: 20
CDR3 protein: CASSSPGQGYPNPSRDTQYF
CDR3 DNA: TGTGCCAGCAGTTCACCGGGACAGGGGTACCCTAATCCGTCCAGGGATACGCAGTATTTT

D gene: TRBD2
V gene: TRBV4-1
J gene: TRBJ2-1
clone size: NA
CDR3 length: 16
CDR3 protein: CASSQESSGRVNEQFF
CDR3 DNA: TGCGCCAGCAGCCAAGAGTCTAGCGGGAGGGTCAATGAGCAGTTCTTC

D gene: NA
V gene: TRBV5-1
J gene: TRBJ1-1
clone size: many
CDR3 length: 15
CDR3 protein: CASSLVGRSNTEAFF
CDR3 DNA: TGCGCCAGCAGCTTGGTGGGCCGATCGAACACTGAAGCTTTCTTT

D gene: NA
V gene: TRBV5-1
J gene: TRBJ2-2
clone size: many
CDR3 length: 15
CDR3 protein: CASSLRRSNTGELFF
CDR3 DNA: TGCGCCAGCAGCTTGCGGAGGTCGAACACCGGGGAGCTGTTTTTT

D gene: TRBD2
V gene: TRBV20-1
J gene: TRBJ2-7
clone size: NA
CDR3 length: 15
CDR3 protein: CSAILAGGFSYEQYF
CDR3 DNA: TGCAGTGCTATCCTAGCGGGAGGATTTTCCTACGAGCAGTACTTC

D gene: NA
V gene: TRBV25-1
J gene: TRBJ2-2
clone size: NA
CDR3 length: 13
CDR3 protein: CASSVPGTGELFF
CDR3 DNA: TGTGCCAGCAGTGTACCAGGCACCGGGGAGCTGTTTTTT

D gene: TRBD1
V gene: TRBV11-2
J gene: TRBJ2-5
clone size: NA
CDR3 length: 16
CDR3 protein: CASRQIRQGKQETQYF
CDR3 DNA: TGTGCCAGCAGGCAAATTCGACAGGGCAAACAAGAGACCCAGTACTTC